The sample holds one count of the clone carrying this T cell receptor beta chain. The target antigen is unknown. The method was immunoSEQ multiplex PCR; TCRdb's version includes in-frame clones alone and lacks a portion of them. In the table there are some 50,000 clones, around 87% of which are singletons. The data stem from a study of T cells in localized non-small cell lung cancer. Regarding the study as a whole: With higher T cell density in blood came longer overall survival. A median roughly 57 of the top 100 tumor clones appeared in adjacent lung. One tumor region alone was sequenced, and heterogeneity therefore remains possible.

V was pared by 2 bases and J by 1 base, with 8 bases between. CDR3 length: 14 amino acids. Looked up from germline, CDR1 is SGHVS and CDR2 is FNYEAQ. The receptor's source is a female donor with stage II lung adenocarcinoma. This specimen consisted of PBMCs, obtained before any cancer treatment. The V and J genes are TRBV7-6 and TRBJ1-1; no firm D call. The CDR3 sequence is CASSLTRENTEAFF. The CDR3 DNA reads as TGTGCCAGCAGCTTAACCCGGGAGAACACTGAAGCTTTCTTT.